The next 14 T cell receptor beta chains were all read from a single sample in a study of cytomegalovirus exposure and HLA in healthy donors. The primer mix had 60 Vbeta and 13 Jbeta primers. Here immunoSEQ multiplex PCR was the method, and the copy in TCRdb shows in-frame clones only, minus some. The sample consists of roughly 200,000 clones, roughly 80% of them appearing once. The sample taken for sequencing was PBMCs. The receptors were sampled from a man aged 25 to 45 in good health and CMV-seronegative.

This clone was picked up one time. CDR3 DNA sequence: TGTGCCAGCAGTTTTATCAGAAGGACAGGAGTTTCTGGAAACACCATATATTTT. Translating it yields CASSFIRRTGVSGNTIYF. The rearrangement joins TRBV28 to TRBJ1-3; TRBD1 matches 7 bases. The CDR3 contains 18 residues. The germline CDR1 and CDR2 sequences are MDHEN and SYDVKM. The V segment lost 3 bases and the J segment 1 base; nucleotides outside the gene matches: 12.

The chain couples TRBV5-1 to TRBJ1-4; 7 bases fit TRBD1. Germline V gene sequence: CDR1 SGHRS, CDR2 YFSETQ. V dropped 4 bases and J dropped 8; count of bases not matched to a gene: 11. This CDR3 is 15 amino acids long. CDR3 coding DNA: TGCGCCAGCAGCCCCCAACAGGGGCTGAGCGAAAAACTGTTTTTT. This codes for CASSPQQGLSEKLFF.

This chain links TRBV28 with TRBJ2-1; 10 bases fit TRBD2. J was trimmed by 2 bases and V by 6 bases; bases with no gene match: 4. Per the germline V gene, CDR1 is MDHEN and CDR2 is SYDVKM. There are 15 residues in the CDR3. CDR3 in DNA: TGTGCCAGCAGCCTTACTAGCGGGGCCTACAATGAGCAGTTCTTC. Protein product: CASSLTSGAYNEQFF.

With respect to this clone: At one boundary the junction diverges from the germline segment, which might be a read error. Other nucleotide sequences in the sample specify the same CDR3. The chain links TRBV6-5 to TRBJ2-1; 7 bases are a match to TRBD2. The CDR3 loop spans 14 amino acids. Germline values: CDR1 MNHEY, CDR2 SVGAGI. CDR3: CASSLGTIYNEQFF. In DNA, the CDR3 is TGTGCCAGCAGTCTAGGGACTATCTACAATGAACAGTTCTTC.

The rearrangement uses TRBV9 and TRBJ2-7; 7 bases line up with TRBD2. CDR1 is SGDLS and CDR2 is YYNGEE in the germline V gene. The V and J ends lost 0 bases and 0 bases, in that order; junction bases with no gene match: 6. CDR3 size: 16 residues. CDR3 sequence reads: CASSVGSGVPSYEQYF. For the CDR3, the DNA is TGTGCCAGCAGCGTAGGAAGCGGGGTTCCCTCCTACGAGCAGTACTTC.

The V gene is TRBV5-1, the J gene TRBJ2-3; 7 bases fit TRBD1. The germline CDR1 and CDR2 sequences are SGHRS and YFSETQ. Germline trimming cut 1 base from V and 3 bases from J; bases unmatched to any gene: 2. The CDR3 loop spans 14 amino acids. CDR3 sequence reads: CASSLPTGTDTQYF. In DNA form, the CDR3 reads TGCGCCAGCAGCTTGCCGACAGGGACAGATACGCAGTATTTT. Supplemented by reference TRBV5-1 and TRBJ2-3, the full variable domain reads KAGVTQTPRYLIKTRGQQVTLSCSPISGHRSVSWYQQTPGQGLQFLFEYFSETQRNKGNFPGRFSGRQFSNSRSEMNVSTLELGDSALYLCASSLPTGTDTQYFGPGTRLTVL.

The chain links TRBV5-4 to TRBJ2-7; TRBD1 is a possible D gene (6 bases). Germline values: CDR1 SGHNT, CDR2 YYREEE (reference sequence). This CDR3 comprises 16 residues. Between the trimmed V and J ends, which lost 0 bases and 3 bases, there was a span of 16 bases. The CDR3 protein is CASSLGAQGAYYEQYF. Here the CDR3 DNA reads TGTGCCAGCAGCTTGGGGGCACAGGGCGCTTACTACGAGCAGTACTTC.

The sample holds one count of this clone. The CDR3, as DNA: TGTGCCATCAGTGAGGGAGAGGGGGACTACAATGAGCAGTTCTTC. Encoded protein: CAISEGEGDYNEQFF. The chain is built from TRBV10-3 and TRBJ2-1; D may be TRBD1 (6 bases). V shed 2 bases and J shed 3 bases, with 11 bases lying between them. The germline gives CDR1 ENHRY, CDR2 SYGVKD. This CDR3 has 15 residues.

The chain carries TRBV19 and TRBJ1-1; possibly TRBD1 for D (5 bases). Trimming left V 3 bases short and J 7 bases short, with 15 bases between. This CDR3 region has 14 residues. The germline V gene has CDR1 LNHDA and CDR2 SQIVND (reference sequence). Here the CDR3 reads CASSMEGQVGEAFF. As DNA, the CDR3 is TGTGCCAGTAGTATGGAGGGGCAGGTCGGTGAAGCTTTCTTT. The complete variable domain, with remaining parts taken from reference TRBV19 and TRBJ1-1, reads DGGITQSPKYLFRKEGQNVTLSCEQNLNHDAMYWYRQDPGQGLRLIYYSQIVNDFQKGDIAEGYSVSREKKESFPLTVTSAQKNPTAFYLCASSMEGQVGEAFFGQGTRLTVV.

This rearrangement joins TRBV4-2 to TRBJ2-5; 9 nucleotides agree with TRBD1. The J call is in doubt because the DNA end fits TRBJ2-7 better. CDR3 length: 16 residues. Germline assignment: CDR1 LGHNA and CDR2 YNFKEQ. The CDR3 loop is CASSQDQGQGPYEQYF. The CDR3 coding sequence is TGTGCCAGCAGCCAAGATCAAGGACAGGGGCCCTACGAGCAGTACTTC.

The chain is built from TRBV5-1 and TRBJ1-2; D might be TRBD1 (6 bases). V lost 2 bases and J lost 3, with 23 bases in between. Germline V lookup: CDR1 SGHRS, CDR2 YFSETQ. The CDR3 runs 18 residues. The chain's CDR3 is CASSLRGGGRGGDYGYTF. The CDR3 DNA sequence: TGCGCCAGCAGCTTACGAGGAGGCGGGCGAGGGGGTGACTATGGCTACACCTTC.

The table lists this clone with a count of one. The V call is TRBV28, the J call TRBJ2-5; TRBD1 matches at 9 bases. The DNA end is more similar to TRBJ2-7, so the J call may be wrong. Germline loops: CDR1 MDHEN, CDR2 SYDVKM. CDR3 length: 13 amino acids. The CDR3 reads CATSGTGPHEQYF. The CDR3 coding sequence is TGTGCCACCTCTGGGACAGGGCCCCACGAGCAGTACTTC.

This clone was observed a handful of times. The chain employs TRBV4-1 and TRBJ1-6; 7 bases align to TRBD1. Unmatched junction bases numbered 7, after V lost 1 base and J lost 10 bases. The germline CDR1 and CDR2 sequences are MGHRA and YSYEKL. The CDR3 has 15 residues. The CDR3 is CASSQGGQLGSPLHF. The CDR3 nucleotides read TGCGCCAGCAGCCAAGGGGGACAGCTGGGATCACCCCTCCACTTT.

The chain carries TRBV5-6 and TRBJ1-2, with a tentative D call TRBD1 (5 bases). Trimming shortened V by 3 bases and J by 4 bases, and 13 bases separated the two germline ends. Germline CDR1 and CDR2: SGHDT and YYEEEE. There are 14 residues in the CDR3. The CDR3 reads CASSSWGGSYGYTF. The CDR3 nucleotides read TGTGCCAGCAGCTCCTGGGGGGGATCCTATGGCTACACCTTC.